This TCR beta chain came from a study of T cell repertoires in cytomegalovirus infection. Study as a whole: Matching HLA type, along with CMV infection, was indicated by public TCR beta signatures. Findings and limits, study-wide: Dominating the ex vivo response were TCR beta clonotypes that were CMV-specific and HLA-C-restricted. CMV carriers having the relevant HLA were flagged by cumulative public TCR beta family frequency.

To note about this clonotype: Its antigen is unknown.

This CDR3 contains 17 residues. Per germline, CDR1 MGHRA and CDR2 YSYEKL. The V gene lost 3 bases and the J gene lost 0 bases, with 15 bases spanning the gap. TCRdb analysed the reads with MiXCR anew, one entry per CDR3 protein. The repertoire holds approximately 730,000 distinct CDR3 sequences, with roughly 33% as singletons. The rearrangement uses TRBV4-1 and TRBJ2-1; TRBD2 is a possible D gene (6 bases). This sequence originates from a human donor in good health (CMV status not recorded). Some clones in this sample may be carry-over from other donors' samples. Source: cultured PBMCs, taken from culture after CMV antigen stimulation. CDR3 region: CASSHDTGGSSYNEQFF. As DNA, the CDR3 is TGCGCCAGCAGCCATGACACCGGGGGTAGCTCCTACAATGAGCAGTTCTTC.